The rows below give T cell receptor beta chains drawn from one sample of a study of T cell changes during pregnancy in multiple sclerosis. TCRdb keeps only in-frame clones here, not all; method: immunoSEQ multiplex PCR. The table lists 70,000 or so clones, 85% to 95% of them singletons, with roughly 2% in the top ten. Sequenced material: peripheral blood, taken in the third trimester of pregnancy. Receptors originate from a female donor in good health, enrolled as a control in a pregnancy study. Both conserved end residues are part of each CDR3. A D gene is named only where the DNA matches it firmly. Rows give clone size only sometimes, using once, few, many, or a class for an expanded clone.

V: TRBV5-1; J: TRBJ2-3; D: -; size: -; DNA: TGCGCCAGCAGCTCAGGCACAGATACGCAGTATTTT; CDR3: CASSSGTDTQYF
V: TRBV7-2; J: TRBJ2-3; D: TRBD2; size: -; DNA: TGTGCCAGCAGCTTAGGGGCGGGAGGGCCGGGGGGAGATACGCAGTATTTT; CDR3: CASSLGAGGPGGDTQYF
V: TRBV4-1; J: TRBJ2-7; D: TRBD2; size: -; DNA: TGCGCCAGCAGCCCTTCTAGCGGGATCCGCCCCTACGAGCAGTACTTC; CDR3: CASSPSSGIRPYEQYF
V: TRBV14; J: TRBJ2-7; D: -; size: -; DNA: TGTGCCCACGCGGGGGACACCTTCTCCTACGAGCAGTACTTC; CDR3: CAHAGDTFSYEQYF
V: TRBV9; J: TRBJ1-2; D: -; size: -; DNA: TGTGCCAGCAGCCTGGAGGGATTTCATTCCTACACCTTC; CDR3: CASSLEGFHSYTF
V: TRBV6-1; J: TRBJ1-5; D: -; size: once; DNA: TGTGCCAGCAGTGAATTTGAGGTCGAGGTTCGACAGCCCCAGCATTTT; CDR3: CASSEFEVEVRQPQHF
V: TRBV14; J: TRBJ2-7; D: -; size: -; DNA: TGTGCCAGCAGCCAAGATATGCTAGCCGGCGAGCAGTACTTC; CDR3: CASSQDMLAGEQYF
V: TRBV28; J: TRBJ1-5; D: TRBD1; size: -; DNA: TGTGCCAGCAGCCGGGACAGCTATAGCAATCAGCCCCAGCATTTT; CDR3: CASSRDSYSNQPQHF
V: TRBV5-4; J: TRBJ2-5; D: TRBD2; size: -; DNA: TGTGCCAGCAGCGATAGACTAGCGGGAGAGACCCAGTACTTC; CDR3: CASSDRLAGETQYF
V: TRBV28; J: TRBJ1-2; D: TRBD1; size: -; DNA: TGTGCCAGCAGGGTTCAGGGGGAAGATGGCTACACCTTC; CDR3: CASRVQGEDGYTF
V: TRBV5-6; J: TRBJ1-5; D: -; size: -; DNA: TGTGCCAGCAGCCCCATCGTCCCAGGGGATAGGAACCAGCCCCAGCATTTT; CDR3: CASSPIVPGDRNQPQHF
V: TRBV29-1; J: TRBJ2-5; D: TRBD1; size: -; DNA: TGCAGCGGGGCGACAAGGGGGCGAGAGACCCAGTACTTC; CDR3: CSGATRGRETQYF
V: TRBV5-8; J: TRBJ1-5; D: TRBD1; size: -; DNA: TGTGCCAGCAGCTTAACGGACAGGGTCAGCAATCAGCCCCAGCATTTT; CDR3: CASSLTDRVSNQPQHF
V: TRBV27; J: TRBJ2-1; D: TRBD2; size: -; DNA: TGTGCCAGCAGTTTGACTCTAGCGGGAGCGGGAGGTGAGCAGTTCTTC; CDR3: CASSLTLAGAGGEQFF
V: TRBV7-9; J: TRBJ2-2; D: -; size: -; DNA: TGTGCCAGCAGCTTAGCTGGAGGCAGGGGGGAGCTGTTTTTT; CDR3: CASSLAGGRGELFF
V: TRBV6-6; J: TRBJ1-2; D: TRBD1; size: few; DNA: TGTGCCAGCAGCTTCGGACAGGGAGGCTACACCTTC; CDR3: CASSFGQGGYTF
V: TRBV4-1; J: TRBJ2-1; D: TRBD1; size: -; DNA: TGCGCCAGCAGCCAAGGAGGGGGACAGGGTTCCTACAATGAGCAGTTCTTC; CDR3: CASSQGGGQGSYNEQFF
V: TRBV11-3; J: TRBJ2-2; D: TRBD2; size: -; DNA: TGTGCCAGCAGCTTACGCCTAGCGGGATACACCGGGGAGCTGTTTTTT; CDR3: CASSLRLAGYTGELFF
V: TRBV18; J: TRBJ1-1; D: -; size: once; DNA: TGTGCCAGCTCAGTTGCCAGGGCGGACACTGAAGCTTTCTTT; CDR3: CASSVARADTEAFF
V: TRBV28; J: TRBJ1-1; D: -; size: -; DNA: TGTGCCAGCAGTTTATGGAAACAGGGGAACACTGAAGCTTTCTTT; CDR3: CASSLWKQGNTEAFF
V: TRBV5-1; J: TRBJ2-7; D: -; size: once; DNA: TGCGCCAGCAGCTTGTACCGGGGCGCAGGGGACGAGCAGTACTTC; CDR3: CASSLYRGAGDEQYF
V: TRBV5-1; J: TRBJ2-6; D: TRBD1; size: -; DNA: TGCGCCAGCAGCTTGATATTAAGGGGGCACGGGGCCAACGTCCTGACTTTC; CDR3: CASSLILRGHGANVLTF
V: TRBV7-9; J: TRBJ1-5; D: -; size: -; DNA: TGTGCCAGCAGCTCGGACAGAGGGAGCAATCAGCCCCAGCATTTT; CDR3: CASSSDRGSNQPQHF
V: TRBV10-3; J: TRBJ2-7; D: TRBD1; size: -; DNA: TGTGCCATCAGTGAGTTGGGACAGCTTATCTCCTACGAGCAGTACTTC; CDR3: CAISELGQLISYEQYF
V: TRBV7-9; J: TRBJ2-5; D: -; size: -; DNA: TGTGCCAGCAGCCGCCGACTTAAAGAGACCCAGTACTTC; CDR3: CASSRRLKETQYF
V: TRBV28; J: TRBJ1-2; D: TRBD1; size: -; DNA: TGTGCCACCTCGGACAGGGGCGTCTATGGCTACACCTTC; CDR3: CATSDRGVYGYTF
V: TRBV6-1; J: TRBJ2-1; D: TRBD2; size: few; DNA: TGTGCCAGCGGTGAAATTCCCGGGACTAGCGGCTATAATGAGCAGTTCTTC; CDR3: CASGEIPGTSGYNEQFF
V: TRBV4-2; J: TRBJ1-2; D: TRBD1; size: -; DNA: TGTGCCAGCAGGACCGCAACCGGGACAGGGGGCCTCTATGGCTACACCTTC; CDR3: CASRTATGTGGLYGYTF
V: TRBV7-2; J: TRBJ2-7; D: -; size: -; DNA: TGTGCCAGCAGCTTCTATTACGAGCAGTACTTC; CDR3: CASSFYYEQYF
V: TRBV5-4; J: TRBJ1-1; D: -; size: once; DNA: TGTGCCAGCAGCTGGTCGCCAGGCATCAACACTGAAGCTTTCTTT; CDR3: CASSWSPGINTEAFF
V: TRBV18; J: TRBJ1-3; D: -; size: -; DNA: TGTGCCAGCTCCCTTCAGACTATCTCTGGAAACACCATATATTTT; CDR3: CASSLQTISGNTIYF
V: TRBV2; J: TRBJ2-7; D: -; size: -; DNA: TGTGCCAGCAGCCCCGGGACCTACGAGCAGTACTTC; CDR3: CASSPGTYEQYF
V: TRBV25-1; J: TRBJ1-5; D: -; size: -; DNA: TGTGCCAGTCCAAAGACAGGAAACCAGCCCCAGCATTTT; CDR3: CASPKTGNQPQHF
V: TRBV4-3; J: TRBJ2-1; D: TRBD2; size: -; DNA: TGCGCCAGCAGCCGCCAAGCCTGGGCGGGAGGTTTCAATGAGCAGTTCTTC; CDR3: CASSRQAWAGGFNEQFF
V: TRBV10-2; J: TRBJ2-5; D: TRBD1; size: -; DNA: TGCGCCCGCCCGACAGGGGAGACCCAGTACTTC; CDR3: CARPTGETQYF
V: TRBV7-9; J: TRBJ2-7; D: TRBD1; size: -; DNA: TGTGCCAGCAGCGCGTCCGGGACAGGGTGGGACGAGCAGTACTTC; CDR3: CASSASGTGWDEQYF
V: TRBV7-8; J: TRBJ1-1; D: TRBD1; size: -; DNA: TGTGCCAGCAGCTTAGCAGGGGGCGGTGAAGCTTTCTTT; CDR3: CASSLAGGGEAFF
V: TRBV27; J: TRBJ2-7; D: -; size: -; DNA: TGTGCCAGCAGTTGGGGCAGTGGGGCCGTCTACGAGCAGTACTTC; CDR3: CASSWGSGAVYEQYF
V: TRBV19; J: TRBJ1-1; D: -; size: -; DNA: TGTGCCAGTAGTATACGGGTCTACACTGAAGCTTTCTTT; CDR3: CASSIRVYTEAFF